The sequence of this T cell receptor beta chain was determined in a study of T cells in Graves' hyperthyroidism and ophthalmopathy. Across the study: Blood from the periphery was taken at initial diagnosis, before any treatment.

This clonotype was counted only a few times. The CDR3 has 16 residues. V gave up 0 bases and J gave up 1 base, with 13 bases separating them. Looked up from germline, CDR1 is MNHNY and CDR2 is SVGAGI (reference sequence). RNA transcripts provided the source from which TCR beta CDR3 regions were amplified. Primed by the HTBI set, a first-round RT-PCR was run on the TCR CDR3. TCRdb recomputed calls from the multiplex PCR reads with MiXCR, one row per CDR3 protein. The sample carries about 680,000 distinct CDR3 sequences, approximately 36% recorded once. The material sequenced was blood. The rearrangement uses TRBV6-6 and TRBJ2-7, with D tentatively TRBD2 (5 bases). This receptor was identified in a woman between 40 and 55 years old with Graves' hyperthyroidism. The CDR3 is CASSYSGLAWSYEQYF. The DNA of the CDR3 is TGTGCCAGCAGTTACTCAGGACTCGCCTGGTCCTACGAGCAGTACTTC.